These T cell receptor beta chains were read from a single sample in a study of CD8+ T cells in alopecia areata. Libraries were prepared by immunoSEQ multiplex PCR; TCRdb keeps only in-frame clonotypes and omits some of them. The repertoire holds approximately 210,000 clones, about three fifths seen once, with around 0.92% in the top ten. The sequencing here drew on CD4+ T cells sorted from blood, taken at week 24, from a patient treated with tofacitinib. The receptors stem from a human donor with alopecia areata. Each CDR3 is given with its conserved first and last residue. The order of the fields is J gene, clone size, V gene, D gene, CDR3 protein, CDR3 DNA. A D gene is named only where the DNA matches it firmly. Size is stated for part of the rows, as once, few or many counts, or as a class when the clone is expanded.

>TRBJ2-1|NA|TRBV14|TRBD2
CASSQVAGSEQFF
TGTGCCAGCAGCCAAGTAGCGGGGTCTGAGCAGTTCTTC
>TRBJ2-1|NA|TRBV19|TRBD1
CASRRTGDTNEQFF
TGTGCCAGTAGGCGGACAGGGGATACGAATGAGCAGTTCTTC
>TRBJ1-2|NA|TRBV29-1|TRBD1
CSVGTALGYTF
TGCAGCGTAGGGACAGCGCTTGGCTACACCTTC
>TRBJ2-7|few|TRBV5-1|NA
CASSIRGGPDEQYF
TGCGCCAGCAGCATTCGTGGGGGCCCGGATGAGCAGTACTTC
>TRBJ1-3|few|TRBV7-2|TRBD1
CASSFAGQGGGNTIYF
TGTGCCAGCAGCTTCGCCGGACAGGGGGGCGGAAACACCATATATTTT
>TRBJ1-2|NA|TRBV27|NA
CASSLYGDYGYTF
TGTGCCAGCAGTTTATATGGGGACTATGGCTACACCTTC
>TRBJ2-5|once|TRBV15|TRBD2
CATSNGGAGETQYF
TGTGCCACCAGCAACGGGGGGGCCGGGGAGACCCAGTACTTC
>TRBJ1-1|NA|TRBV29-1|NA
CSVAPRLMNTEAFF
TGCAGCGTTGCTCCGCGACTGATGAACACTGAAGCTTTCTTT
>TRBJ1-1|NA|TRBV18|NA
CASSPSGAIEAFF
TGTGCCAGCTCACCATCAGGGGCGATTGAAGCTTTCTTT
>TRBJ1-1|NA|TRBV30|NA
CAWSVDPDTEAFF
TGTGCCTGGAGTGTAGATCCAGACACTGAAGCTTTCTTT
>TRBJ2-7|NA|TRBV20-1|NA
CSASLRYEQYF
TGCAGTGCTAGTCTCCGATACGAGCAGTACTTC
>TRBJ1-2|NA|TRBV29-1|TRBD1
CSVTGGYGYTF
TGCAGCGTAACAGGGGGCTATGGCTACACCTTC
>TRBJ2-4|NA|TRBV11-2|TRBD1
CASSFRTGAKNIQYF
TGTGCCAGCAGCTTCCGGACAGGGGCCAAAAACATTCAGTACTTC
>TRBJ1-2|NA|TRBV29-1|TRBD1
CSVEQGAQGYTF
TGCAGCGTTGAGCAGGGGGCGCAGGGCTACACCTTC
>TRBJ2-1|once|TRBV7-2|NA
CASSPEIALRDNEQFF
TGTGCCAGCAGCCCCGAGATAGCTCTCCGAGACAATGAGCAGTTCTTC
>TRBJ1-6|NA|TRBV4-3|NA
CASSQDGWSSPLHF
TGCGCCAGCAGCCAAGACGGATGGTCCTCACCCCTCCACTTT
>TRBJ1-1|once|TRBV27|NA
CASSPLGGLNTEAFF
TGTGCCAGCAGTCCCCTTGGAGGGTTGAACACTGAAGCTTTCTTT
>TRBJ1-2|NA|TRBV29-1|NA
CSVEERGAGNYGYTF
TGCAGCGTTGAAGAACGAGGGGCGGGTAACTATGGCTACACCTTC
>TRBJ1-2|many|TRBV19|NA
CASSKNNYGYTF
TGTGCCAGTAGTAAGAATAACTATGGCTACACCTTC
>TRBJ1-5|few|TRBV19|NA
CASNPGRGTNQPQHF
TGTGCCAGTAACCCTGGGAGGGGTACCAATCAGCCCCAGCATTTT
>TRBJ1-1|few|TRBV29-1|TRBD1
CSARQGDTEAFF
TGCAGCGCCCGACAGGGGGACACTGAAGCTTTCTTT
>TRBJ1-1|NA|TRBV27|TRBD1
CASGGTAGNTEAFF
TGTGCCAGCGGTGGGACAGCGGGGAACACTGAAGCTTTCTTT
>TRBJ2-7|NA|TRBV6-5|TRBD2
CATSSGGSYEQYF
TGTGCCACCTCTAGCGGGGGGTCCTACGAGCAGTACTTC
>TRBJ2-2|few|TRBV7-7|NA
CASSPLDPNTGELFF
TGTGCCAGCAGCCCCTTAGACCCGAACACCGGGGAGCTGTTTTTT
>TRBJ1-4|NA|TRBV7-9|NA
CASSLEGTGEKLFF
TGTGCCAGCAGCTTGGAGGGGACGGGGGAAAAACTGTTTTTT
>TRBJ2-7|NA|TRBV30|NA
CAWSGWDYEQYF
TGTGCCTGGAGTGGATGGGACTACGAGCAGTACTTC
>TRBJ1-2|NA|TRBV29-1|TRBD1
CSVGSDRGAYRTYGYTF
TGCAGCGTTGGGAGTGACAGGGGAGCTTACCGGACCTATGGCTACACCTTC
>TRBJ1-2|NA|TRBV19|NA
CATKGTHYGYTF
TGTGCCACCAAGGGAACCCACTATGGCTACACCTTC
>TRBJ2-1|many|TRBV11-2|TRBD1
CASSFSHLRQGRTGNEQFF
TGTGCCAGCAGTTTTAGCCACCTGAGACAGGGGCGAACTGGCAATGAGCAGTTCTTC
>TRBJ2-1|NA|TRBV6-1|NA
CASRIGPVEGEQFF
TGTGCCAGCCGCATTGGGCCGGTGGAGGGTGAGCAGTTCTTC
>TRBJ1-2|NA|TRBV7-9|NA
CASSSFGAGYGYTF
TGTGCCAGCAGTTCTTTCGGGGCGGGCTATGGCTACACCTTC
>TRBJ1-2|NA|TRBV5-1|NA
CASSRGPTYGYTF
TGCGCCAGCAGCCGGGGGCCGACCTATGGCTACACCTTC
>TRBJ2-3|NA|TRBV11-2|NA
CASSFSGTDTQYF
TGTGCCAGCAGCTTCTCTGGCACAGATACGCAGTATTTT
>TRBJ2-1|NA|TRBV30|NA
CAWSVPGNEQFF
TGTGCCTGGAGTGTACCTGGGAATGAGCAGTTCTTC
>TRBJ1-1|NA|TRBV3-1/TRBV3-2|NA
CASSREAFF
TGTGCCAGCAGCCGTGAAGCTTTCTTT
>TRBJ2-2|NA|TRBV5-1|NA
CASSLTLRNTGELFF
TGCGCCAGCAGCTTAACCCTTCGGAACACCGGGGAGCTGTTTTTT
>TRBJ2-1|NA|TRBV19|NA
CASRNTGIEQFF
TGTGCCAGTAGAAATACAGGGATTGAGCAGTTCTTC
>TRBJ2-1|NA|TRBV9|NA
CASSDTGLSSYNEQFF
TGTGCCAGCAGTGATACAGGGCTTAGCTCCTACAATGAGCAGTTCTTC
>TRBJ2-7|once|TRBV30|NA
CAWSGGRGSEQYF
TGTGCCTGGAGTGGGGGTCGAGGTAGCGAGCAGTACTTC
>TRBJ2-7|NA|TRBV5-1|NA
CASSLAGGQISYEQYF
TGCGCCAGCAGCTTGGCCGGCGGACAGATCTCCTACGAGCAGTACTTC
>TRBJ1-1|once|TRBV25-1|NA
CASSGIGGTEAFF
TGTGCCAGCAGTGGTATAGGTGGCACTGAAGCTTTCTTT
>TRBJ2-2|NA|TRBV4-1|TRBD2
CASSHETSDTGELFF
TGCGCCAGCAGCCATGAGACTAGCGATACCGGGGAGCTGTTTTTT